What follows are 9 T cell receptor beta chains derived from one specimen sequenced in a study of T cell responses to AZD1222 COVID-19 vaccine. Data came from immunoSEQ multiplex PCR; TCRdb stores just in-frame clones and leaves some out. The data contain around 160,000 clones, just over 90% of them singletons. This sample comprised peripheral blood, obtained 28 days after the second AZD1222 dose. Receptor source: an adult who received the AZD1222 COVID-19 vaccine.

The CDR3 is CASSVDDGGIQPQHF. CDR3 nucleotides: TGTGCCAGCAGCGTAGATGATGGGGGCATTCAGCCCCAGCATTTT. The chain is built from TRBV9 and TRBJ1-5; D perhaps matches TRBD1 (6 bases). The CDR3 extends over 15 amino acids. Germline V lookup: CDR1 SGDLS, CDR2 YYNGEE. V was trimmed by 0 bases and J by 6 bases, leaving 13 bases between them.

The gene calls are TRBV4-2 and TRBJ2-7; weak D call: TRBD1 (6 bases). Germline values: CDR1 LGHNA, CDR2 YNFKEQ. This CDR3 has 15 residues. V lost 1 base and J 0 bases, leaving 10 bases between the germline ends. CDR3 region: CASSQGQDSSYEQYF. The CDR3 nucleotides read TGTGCCAGCAGCCAAGGACAGGACTCCTCCTACGAGCAGTACTTC.

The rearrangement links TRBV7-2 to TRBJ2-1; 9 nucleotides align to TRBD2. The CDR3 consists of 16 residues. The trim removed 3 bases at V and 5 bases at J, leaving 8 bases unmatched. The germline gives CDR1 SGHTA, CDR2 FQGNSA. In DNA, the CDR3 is TGTGCCAGCAGCTTGTACCAGCGGGGGGACAACAATGAGCAGTTCTTC. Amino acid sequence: CASSLYQRGDNNEQFF.

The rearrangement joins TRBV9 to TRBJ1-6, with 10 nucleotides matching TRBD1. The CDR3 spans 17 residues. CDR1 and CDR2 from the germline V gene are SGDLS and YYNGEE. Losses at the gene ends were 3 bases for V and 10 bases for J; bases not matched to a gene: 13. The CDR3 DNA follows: TGTGCCAGCAGCGCTGTCTCCGGGACAGGGGCCGTATCACCCCTCCACTTT. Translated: CASSAVSGTGAVSPLHF.

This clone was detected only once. CDR3 loop: CASSLGTGTPPATNEKLFF. The CDR3 nucleotides are TGTGCCAGCAGCTTAGGTACAGGAACCCCTCCAGCAACTAATGAAAAACTGTTTTTT. The chain carries TRBV7-9 and TRBJ1-4; possible D gene TRBD1, 5 bases. Trimming pared 1 base from V and 0 bases from J, leaving 18 bases between. Germline-derived CDR1 and CDR2 are SEHNR and FQNEAQ (reference sequence). The CDR3 extends over 19 amino acids.

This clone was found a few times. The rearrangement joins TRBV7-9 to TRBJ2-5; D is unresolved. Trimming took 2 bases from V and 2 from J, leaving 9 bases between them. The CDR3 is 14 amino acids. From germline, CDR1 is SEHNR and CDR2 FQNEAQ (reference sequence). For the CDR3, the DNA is TGTGCCAGCAGCTTACTGGCAGAGCAAGAGACCCAGTACTTC. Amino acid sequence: CASSLLAEQETQYF.

The CDR3 DNA follows: TGTGCCAGCAGCTTTCTCCTAGCGGGCTCCTACAATGAGCAGTTCTTC. Its protein is CASSFLLAGSYNEQFF. The chain employs TRBV5-6 and TRBJ2-1, with 8 bases aligning to TRBD2. The CDR3 totals 16 residues. The trim removed 2 bases at V and 0 bases at J, leaving 4 bases unmatched. The germline V gene has CDR1 SGHDT and CDR2 YYEEEE.

The CDR3 spells CASTQDTGELFF. The CDR3 DNA reads TGTGCCAGTACGCAGGATACCGGGGAGCTGTTTTTT. V is TRBV19 and J is TRBJ2-2, with D hard to call. V was clipped by 7 bases and J by 5 bases, with 8 bases between them. The CDR3 runs to 12 residues. The germline V gene encodes CDR1 LNHDA and CDR2 SQIVND (reference sequence).

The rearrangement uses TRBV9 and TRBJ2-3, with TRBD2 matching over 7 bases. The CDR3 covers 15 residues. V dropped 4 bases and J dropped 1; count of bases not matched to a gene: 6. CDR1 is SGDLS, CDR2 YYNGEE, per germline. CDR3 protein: CASSPQRGGTDTQYF. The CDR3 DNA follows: TGTGCCAGCAGCCCCCAGCGGGGCGGCACAGATACGCAGTATTTT.